This T cell receptor (beta chain) was captured in a study of blood T cell repertoires in COVID-19. Study in general: In each case, the material was cDNA or gDNA derived from T cells, B-cell-depleted T cells, or PBMCs.

CDR1 and CDR2 from the germline V gene are LNHDA and SQIVND (reference sequence). Between the trimmed V and J ends, which lost 5 bases and 4 bases, there was a span of 12 bases. This CDR3 is 14 amino acids long. Measured with immunoSEQ multiplex PCR; TCRdb has only the in-frame clones, and not every one. The sample records around 150,000 clones, around four fifths being singletons. Donors in Cohort 3 who had recovered were those with two negative PCRs, healthcare professional clearance, or resolution of their symptoms. J is TRBJ2-1 and V is TRBV19, with D possibly matching TRBD1 (6 bases). The specimen was PBMCs or T cells enriched from blood (not recorded which). The receptor comes from a woman aged 40 to 50 who had recovered from COVID-19. This CDR3 is CASSPGTNYNEQFF. In nucleotides, the CDR3 is TGTGCCAGTAGTCCCGGGACAAATTACAATGAGCAGTTCTTC.